These T cell receptor beta chains were read from a single sample in a study of beta chain features in type 1 diabetes. Profiling relied on immunoSEQ multiplex PCR, and the TCRdb table lists in-frame clones only, not all of them. This table holds 350,000 to 450,000 clones, about 15% found once. The sequencing input was naive CD4+ T cells from blood. These receptors were obtained from a woman aged 18-29 years in good health. The CDR3 runs from the conserved cysteine through the conserved F or W. A D gene is named only where the DNA matches it firmly. Expanded clones get a size class; other rows say once, few or many, or leave the size out.

few | 15 | TRBD1 | TRBJ2-1 | TRBV5-1 | TGCGCCAGCAGCTTTGGGACAGGGAGAAACAATGAGCAGTTCTTC | CASSFGTGRNNEQFF
few | 12 | NA | TRBJ2-1 | TRBV11-3 | TGTGCCAGCAGCCGTACTAGCCGAGAGCAGTTCTTC | CASSRTSREQFF
NA | 15 | TRBD2 | TRBJ2-1 | TRBV5-4 | TGTGCCAGCAGCTTGGCAGCGGGAGCTTACAATGAGCAGTTCTTC | CASSLAAGAYNEQFF
few | 15 | TRBD1 | TRBJ2-7 | TRBV27 | TGTGCCAGCAGTTCTACCGGGACAGGGGCCTACGAGCAGTACTTC | CASSSTGTGAYEQYF
NA | 16 | NA | TRBJ1-1 | TRBV28 | TGTGCCAGCAGTTTACTAGGCGTGGGGGCCACCTCGCGAGCTTTCTTT | CASSLLGVGATSRAFF
NA | 15 | NA | TRBJ2-4 | TRBV30 | TGTGCCTGGAGTAGGGCAGGGGTAGCCAAAAACATTCAGTACTTC | CAWSRAGVAKNIQYF
NA | 15 | TRBD2 | TRBJ2-3 | TRBV9 | TGTGCCAGCAGCGGGACTAGCGGACGCACAGATACGCAGTATTTT | CASSGTSGRTDTQYF
NA | 13 | TRBD1 | TRBJ2-7 | TRBV30 | TGTGCCTGGGTCCGGGACAGGGTATACGAGCAGTACTTC | CAWVRDRVYEQYF
few | 16 | TRBD2 | TRBJ2-1 | TRBV19 | TGTGCCAGTAGTATGACTAGCGGGGAGGTATACAATGAGCAGTTCTTC | CASSMTSGEVYNEQFF
NA | 14 | NA | TRBJ2-3 | TRBV6-5 | TGTGCCAGCAGTGCGGGGCTTAGCACAGATACGCAGTATTTT | CASSAGLSTDTQYF
NA | 14 | NA | TRBJ1-2 | TRBV5-6 | TGTGCCAGCAGCTTGGCGAGCAGGTCGTCTGGCTACACCTTC | CASSLASRSSGYTF
few | 15 | NA | TRBJ2-3 | TRBV5-4 | TGTGCCAGCAGCTTCGAACTGCGAAGGGGCGATACGCAGTATTTT | CASSFELRRGDTQYF
NA | 15 | TRBD1 | TRBJ2-1 | TRBV14 | TGTGCCAGCAGCTACTCGGACAGGTTGAACAATGAGCAGTTCTTC | CASSYSDRLNNEQFF
NA | 15 | TRBD2 | TRBJ2-5 | TRBV28 | TGTGCCAGCAGCTCGCCGGGACTAGGGAGAGAGACCCAGTACTTC | CASSSPGLGRETQYF
once | 15 | TRBD2 | TRBJ2-7 | TRBV19 | TGTGCCAGTAGTATGGGGACTAGCGGGACCTACGAGCAGTACTTC | CASSMGTSGTYEQYF
few | 13 | TRBD2 | TRBJ2-7 | TRBV28 | TGTGCCAGCAGTCTAGCGGGAGAAGGAGGGCAGTACTTC | CASSLAGEGGQYF